The clone carrying this T cell receptor (beta chain) was observed many times. Each CDR3 protein is one row after TCRdb ran MiXCR on the 5' RACE reads. The sample carries 700,000 to 950,000 distinct CDR3 sequences, 9% to 15% recorded once. This record comes from a study of identical twins. In addition, the sample was reused for a study of yellow fever vaccine responses in identical twins.

Sequenced material: PBMCs. The TCR was taken from a woman between 18 and 29 years old in good health.

This CDR3 reads CASSFWVEHHYEQYF. The CDR3, as DNA: TGTGCCAGCAGCTTCTGGGTAGAGCATCACTACGAGCAGTACTTC. The chain employs TRBV5-6 and TRBJ2-7; no firm D call. V lost 2 bases, J lost 3 bases, and 15 bases lay in between. The CDR3 sequence is 15 residues long. Looked up from germline, CDR1 is SGHDT and CDR2 is YYEEEE. Using reference TRBV5-6 and TRBJ2-7 for the parts outside the CDR3, the full variable domain is DAGVTQSPTHLIKTRGQQVTLRCSPKSGHDTVSWYQQALGQGPQFIFQYYEEEERQRGNFPDRFSGHQFPNYSSELNVNALLLGDSALYLCASSFWVEHHYEQYFGPGTRLTVT.